This paragraph covers one T cell receptor (beta chain) sequence. This clone was recorded only once. Its recognized antigen is unknown. No base quality information exists; no much larger clone differs at one position. The sample originates from a study of shared clonotypes between healthy human individuals (dated by TCRdb to the early 2020s). Regarding the complete study: The cohort included a few men and a couple of women between 18 and 49 years of age. For each donor, three plates each were used for CD4 naive and CD4 memory, two plates were used for CD8 naive, and one plate was used for CD8 memory. The study deeply sequenced blood TCR repertoires of roughly five healthy adults to estimate repertoire size and the extent of clonotype sharing between individuals. Different laboratories and diverse techniques were used to prepare libraries and sequence TCR repertoires, to increase sequencing depth and limit assay-specific biases. Between about 0.85 and 8.9 billion PBMCs per donor were obtained by leukapheresis. Broader findings and caveats from the paper: Pairwise subsampling indicated that sequencing depth was expected to affect the degree of clonotype sharing among donors. Across four donors, around 5% of naive CD4, approximately 3.5% of naive CD8, approximately 2.5% of memory CD4, and 0.4% of memory CD8 clonotypes were shared. Naive subsets generally had larger estimated clonotype richness than memory subsets. Even with the large sequencing depth, rarefaction of the sorted-subset datasets indicated that sequencing was incomplete. Only blood was sampled, and tissue TCR repertoires likely differ from those in blood. The genetic and exposure-history diversity represented was limited by the small number of donors. Clonotypes shared by all four sorted-subset donors showed higher generation probabilities than non-shared clonotypes.

Healthy HIV-negative adults with no recently reported acute infections or vaccinations were included as donors. All donors were Caucasian adults living in Nashville, Tennessee, USA. Magnetic negative selection was used to enrich CD4+ T cells, after which naive cells were positively selected on CD45RA and the negative fraction became the memory subset. After blood collection by leukapheresis, PBMCs were isolated using Ficoll-Histopaque density gradient centrifugation and then cryopreserved in the vapor phase of liquid nitrogen. Analytical flow cytometry was used to check the purity and quantity of every magnetically sorted T cell population. Genomic DNA was isolated from every sorted fraction and measured by UV absorbance on a Nanodrop 2000c. The CDR3, from cysteine to phenylalanine, totals 15 residues. This entry keeps only the CDR3 DNA: 45 bases, framed from base 1. V lost 2 bases and J lost 1 base, and the count of bases not matched to a germline gene is 4. The germline V gene (reference sequence) specifies GTSNPN as CDR1 and SVGIG as CDR2.

Using the deep immunoSEQ assay, TCR CDR3 regions were amplified from genomic DNA by multiplex PCR. Extracted genomic DNA from each cell subset was spread evenly across all wells of several immunoSEQ 96-well plates, with each plate serving as a replicate. For sorted subsets, each replicate PCR was loaded with 200 ng genomic DNA, equivalent to approximately 33,000 T cell genomes. The purified libraries were quantified using a Qubit 3.0 fluorometer, sized with a Bioanalyzer 2100, and then quantified again using the KAPA Library Quantification kit. A separate single-read 150-cycle Illumina NextSeq 550 flow cell was used to sequence each immunoSEQ 96-well plate. Processing in the source paper ran as follows. Because only junctional sequences without quality scores were contained in the immunoSEQ output, filtering matching that applied to full-length reads could not be performed. To assign V/J genes and CDR3, sequences were annotated using PyIR, a Python wrapper for IgBLAST v1.9, with IMGT germline references. Any read was removed if the V/J assignment was weak (E-value above 1e-6), the CDR3 was missing, or the read contained stop codons, out-of-frame junctions, or ambiguous translated residues. V3J clonotypes were defined as sequences sharing the same inferred V gene, J gene, and CDR3 amino acid sequence. The percentage overlap between two repertoires was calculated by dividing the number of shared unique clonotypes by the size of the smaller repertoire. RTK rarefaction, the Chao1 estimator, and Recon v2.1 estimates of unobserved clonotypes were used to assess repertoire richness. Generation probabilities were computed with OLGA for all TCRbeta clonotypes obtained by the gDNA method from several donors. TCRdb carries this immuneACCESS record with in-frame sequences only. Its versions omit some clonotypes, under half of them owing to an unresolved V gene in the studies checked, with the rest unexplained. V and J calls and clone size are those listed in that table; D and trimming were worked out from the DNA. In this sample the table shows roughly 1.4 million clones, around 98.5% of which occur a single time. The ten most abundant clones make up about 0.34% of the sample.

The receptor comes from a man aged 25-45 years in good health. Here the chain combines TRBV30 and TRBJ2-1, with TRBD1 identical over 8 junction bases. Sequenced material: naive CD4+ T cells sorted from blood. Explained via the paper, the cell subset or site label denotes: CD45RA+ positively selected. The sequenced DNA is TGTGCCTGGAGTACAGGGGGATCATCCTACAATGAGCAGTTCTTC. Translated, this gives CAWSTGGSSYNEQFF.